Below are 15 T cell receptor beta chains sequenced from a single sample in a study of OX40 agonist ivuxolimab in advanced cancers. TCRdb's table, derived via immunoSEQ multiplex PCR, lists solely in-frame clones and lacks some. The data contain tens of thousands of clones, more than 70% of them singletons. The specimen was CD4+ or CD8+ T cells sorted from blood, collected in a trial of the OX40 agonist ivuxolimab. The receptors originated from an adult with an advanced solid tumor such as melanoma, head and neck, liver or kidney cancer.

The J gene is TRBJ2-1, the V gene TRBV11-2; D is undetermined. The germline V and J ends were trimmed by 1 base and 5 bases, with 9 bases remaining between them. This CDR3 contains 14 residues. Looked up from germline, CDR1 is SGHAT and CDR2 is FQNNGV. The CDR3 bases are TGTGCCAGCAGCTTAGCTCAGCCCCACAATGAGCAGTTCTTC. This gives the protein CASSLAQPHNEQFF.

This clone appeared a single time. This sequence joins TRBV30 and TRBJ1-1; 11 bases are a match to TRBD1. V was pared by 4 bases and J by 3 bases, with 10 bases of the junction left unmatched. The CDR3 is made up of 16 amino acids. Germline assignment: CDR1 GTSNPN and CDR2 SVGIG (reference sequence). The CDR3 DNA reads as TGTGCCTGGACTTCTAAGAGGACAGGGGGCCACACTGAAGCTTTCTTT. Its protein product is CAWTSKRTGGHTEAFF.

The V gene is TRBV5-1, the J gene TRBJ2-2; 8 nucleotides line up with TRBD1. V gave up 0 bases and J gave up 1 base; unmatched junction bases: 2. This CDR3 has 16 amino acids. In germline, CDR1 is SGHRS, CDR2 YFSETQ. DNA for the CDR3: TGCGCCAGCAGCTTGGGCGGACAGGGGAACACCGGGGAGCTGTTTTTT. Amino acid sequence: CASSLGGQGNTGELFF.

This chain uses TRBV6-4 with TRBJ2-1, with TRBD1 matching over 8 bases. V lost 5 bases to trimming and J lost 6 bases; unmatched junction nucleotides: 6. The CDR3 totals 14 residues. Germline V CDR1 and CDR2: MRHNA, SNTAGT. DNA of the CDR3: TGTGCCAGCAGTATTTCGACAGGGGTCAATGAGCAGTTCTTC. It translates to CASSISTGVNEQFF.

This chain joins TRBV7-2 and TRBJ1-1; TRBD1 matches 8 bases. CDR1 and CDR2 (germline): SGHTA, FQGNSA. With 0 bases clipped from V and 5 bases from J, the junction kept 5 bases outside the gene matches. This CDR3 is built from 15 residues. As DNA, the CDR3 is TGTGCCAGCAGCTTAGCCGACAGGGGTAGGACTGAAGCTTTCTTT. This encodes CASSLADRGRTEAFF. The full variable domain, with the rest looked up from reference TRBV7-2 and TRBJ1-1, is GAGVSQSPSNKVTEKGKDVELRCDPISGHTALYWYRQSLGQGLEFLIYFQGNSAPDKSGLPSDRFSAERTGGSVSTLTIQRTQQEDSAVYLCASSLADRGRTEAFFGQGTRLTVV.

Regarding this clone: This sample includes further DNA sequences coding for the same CDR3. For the CDR3, the DNA is TGTGCCAGTACTGTCGGGGGCTTCGGTTCACCCCTCCACTTT. Its protein product is CASTVGGFGSPLHF. The chain combines TRBV19 with TRBJ1-6, with D perhaps matching TRBD1 (6 bases). Trimming cost V 7 bases and J 9 bases, with 16 bases left between them. The CDR3 loop spans 14 amino acids. Germline CDR1 reads LNHDA; CDR2 reads SQIVND (reference sequence).

The gene calls are TRBV6-5 and TRBJ1-1; D is uncertain. Trimming pared 2 bases from V and 5 bases from J, leaving 12 bases between. The germline CDR1 and CDR2 sequences are MNHEY and SVGAGI. The CDR3 has 14 residues. CDR3 region: CASSYGHGATEAFF. Written as DNA, the CDR3 is TGTGCCAGCAGTTACGGTCACGGCGCAACTGAAGCTTTCTTT.

Only one count was recorded for this clone. This chain joins TRBV18 and TRBJ2-3, with D tentatively TRBD2 (6 bases). The CDR3 extends over 13 amino acids. The V and J ends lost 0 bases and 6 bases respectively, with 7 bases between them. Germline CDR1 is KGHSH and CDR2 is LQKENI. The CDR3: CASSPPLADTQYF. Here the CDR3 DNA reads TGTGCCAGCTCACCACCGCTAGCGGATACGCAGTATTTT.

This clone was observed a few times. The V gene is TRBV7-2, the J gene TRBJ2-1; 8 bases are a match to TRBD2. The CDR3 is 16 amino acids. Germline V gene lookup returns CDR1 SGHTA and CDR2 FQGNSA. Trimming cost V 5 bases and J 2 bases; bases outside gene matches: 8. This chain's CDR3 is CASSLLAGTTYNEQFF. The CDR3 region has the DNA TGTGCCAGCAGCCTTCTAGCGGGCACCACCTACAATGAGCAGTTCTTC.

This clone has only one observation. This rearrangement joins TRBV4-3 to TRBJ2-5; perhaps TRBD2 as D (5 bases). Germline assignment: CDR1 LGHNA and CDR2 YSLEER. This CDR3 spans 15 amino acids. Trimming stripped 1 base from V and 0 bases from J, with 9 bases between. The CDR3 bases are TGCGCCAGCAGCCAAGGGAGGCAGAACCAAGAGACCCAGTACTTC. This sequence encodes CASSQGRQNQETQYF.

This clone was detected only once. This chain joins TRBV5-1 and TRBJ2-2; TRBD1 matches at 7 bases. CDR3 length: 15 residues. The J segment lost 2 bases and the V segment lost 4 bases, leaving 5 bases of the junction unmatched. Germline values: CDR1 SGHRS, CDR2 YFSETQ. This CDR3 reads CASSPRQGNTGELFF. CDR3 DNA sequence: TGCGCCAGCAGCCCACGACAGGGAAACACCGGGGAGCTGTTTTTT.

The chain employs TRBV7-8 and TRBJ2-3, with 8 nucleotides matching TRBD2. With V trimmed by 5 bases and J by 0 bases, 10 bases remained unmatched. There are 17 residues in the CDR3. The germline CDR1 and CDR2 sequences are SGHVS and FQNEAQ. CDR3: CASSRASTSGSTDTQYF. DNA of the CDR3: TGTGCCAGCAGCCGTGCCAGTACTAGCGGTAGCACAGATACGCAGTATTTT.

This chain links TRBV18 with TRBJ1-1; D is possibly TRBD1 (5 bases). Germline loops: CDR1 KGHSH, CDR2 LQKENI. Trimming left V 6 bases short and J 6 bases short, with 11 bases between. The CDR3 has 12 amino acids. The CDR3 DNA reads TGTGCCAGCTCGGGGGGGAAGGCTGAAGCTTTCTTT. Translation: CASSGGKAEAFF.

The chain combines TRBV19 with TRBJ2-1; 9 bases match TRBD1. V gave up 8 bases and J gave up 9 bases; unmatched junction bases: 5. This CDR3 has 12 residues. The germline V gene encodes CDR1 LNHDA and CDR2 SQIVND (reference sequence). This chain's CDR3 is CASSRQGGEQFF. The CDR3 DNA reads TGTGCCAGTTCTCGACAGGGGGGTGAGCAGTTCTTC. Drawing the rest from reference TRBV19 and TRBJ2-1, the complete variable domain is DGGITQSPKYLFRKEGQNVTLSCEQNLNHDAMYWYRQDPGQGLRLIYYSQIVNDFQKGDIAEGYSVSREKKESFPLTVTSAQKNPTAFYLCASSRQGGEQFFGPGTRLTVL.

The genes are TRBV14 and TRBJ2-1; 10 bases line up with TRBD2. The CDR3 length is 16 residues. Looked up from germline, CDR1 is SGHDN and CDR2 is FVKESK. The ends lost 4 bases at V and 7 bases at J; junction bases unmatched: 10. CDR3 in DNA: TGTGCCAGCAGCCCGACAGCGGGAGGGCCGAGGAATGAGCAGTTCTTC. Amino acids: CASSPTAGGPRNEQFF.